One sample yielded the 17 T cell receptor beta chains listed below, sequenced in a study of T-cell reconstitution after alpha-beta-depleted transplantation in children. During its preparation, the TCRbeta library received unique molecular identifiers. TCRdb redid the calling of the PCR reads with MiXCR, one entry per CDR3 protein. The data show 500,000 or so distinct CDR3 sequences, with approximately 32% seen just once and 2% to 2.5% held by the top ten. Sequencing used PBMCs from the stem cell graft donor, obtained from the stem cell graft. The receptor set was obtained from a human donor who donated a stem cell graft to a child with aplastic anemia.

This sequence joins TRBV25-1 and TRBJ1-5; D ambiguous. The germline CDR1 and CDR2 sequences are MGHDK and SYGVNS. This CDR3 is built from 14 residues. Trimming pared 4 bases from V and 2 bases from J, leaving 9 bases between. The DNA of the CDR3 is TGTGCCAGCAGTGCGAAAGGACGCAATCAGCCCCAGCATTTT. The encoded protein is CASSAKGRNQPQHF.

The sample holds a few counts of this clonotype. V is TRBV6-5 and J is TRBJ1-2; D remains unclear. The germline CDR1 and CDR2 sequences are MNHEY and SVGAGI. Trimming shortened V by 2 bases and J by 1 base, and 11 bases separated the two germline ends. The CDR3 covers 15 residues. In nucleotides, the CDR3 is TGTGCCAGCAGTTACAGCCCCGGAATTAACTATGGCTACACCTTC. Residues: CASSYSPGINYGYTF.

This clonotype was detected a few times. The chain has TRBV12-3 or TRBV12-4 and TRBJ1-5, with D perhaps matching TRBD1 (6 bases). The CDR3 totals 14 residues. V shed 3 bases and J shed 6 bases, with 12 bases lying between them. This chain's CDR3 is CASSFRAGVQPQHF. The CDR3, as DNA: TGTGCCAGCAGTTTTCGGGCAGGGGTTCAGCCCCAGCATTTT.

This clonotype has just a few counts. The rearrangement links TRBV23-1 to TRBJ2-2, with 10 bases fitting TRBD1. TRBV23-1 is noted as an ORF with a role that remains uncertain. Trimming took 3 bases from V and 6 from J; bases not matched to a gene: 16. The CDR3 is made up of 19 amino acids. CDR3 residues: CASSQARTRDRGCAGELFF. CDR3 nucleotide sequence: TGCGCCAGCAGTCAGGCTAGGACCCGGGACAGGGGTTGTGCCGGGGAGCTGTTTTTT.

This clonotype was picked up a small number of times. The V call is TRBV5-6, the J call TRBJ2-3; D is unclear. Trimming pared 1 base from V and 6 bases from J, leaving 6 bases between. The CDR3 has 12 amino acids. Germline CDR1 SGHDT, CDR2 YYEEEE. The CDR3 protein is CASSLYWDTQYF. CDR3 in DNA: TGTGCCAGCAGCTTGTATTGGGATACGCAGTATTTT.

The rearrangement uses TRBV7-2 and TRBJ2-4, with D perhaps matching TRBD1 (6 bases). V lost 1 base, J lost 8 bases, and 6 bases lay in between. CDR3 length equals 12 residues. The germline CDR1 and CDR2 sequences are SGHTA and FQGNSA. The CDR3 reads CASSLDRDIQYF. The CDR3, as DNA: TGTGCCAGCAGCTTAGACAGGGACATTCAGTACTTC.

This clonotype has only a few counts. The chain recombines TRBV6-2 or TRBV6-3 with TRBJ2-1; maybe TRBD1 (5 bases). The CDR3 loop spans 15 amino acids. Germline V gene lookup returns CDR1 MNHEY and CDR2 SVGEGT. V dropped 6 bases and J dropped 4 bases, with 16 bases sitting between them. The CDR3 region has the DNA TGTGCCAGCAGCACCGACAGCTTAACTTACAATGAGCAGTTCTTC. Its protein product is CASSTDSLTYNEQFF.

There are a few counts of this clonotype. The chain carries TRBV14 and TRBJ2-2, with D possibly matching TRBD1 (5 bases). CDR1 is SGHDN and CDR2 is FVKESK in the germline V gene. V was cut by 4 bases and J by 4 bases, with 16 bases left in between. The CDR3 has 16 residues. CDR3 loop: CASSRRHSRVTGELFF. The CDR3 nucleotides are TGTGCCAGCAGCCGTCGACATTCCAGGGTCACCGGGGAGCTGTTTTTT. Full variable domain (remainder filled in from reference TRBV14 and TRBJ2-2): EAGVTQFPSHSVIEKGQTVTLRCDPISGHDNLYWYRRVMGKEIKFLLHFVKESKQDESGMPNNRFLAERTGGTYSTLKVQPAELEDSGVYFCASSRRHSRVTGELFFGEGSRLTVL.

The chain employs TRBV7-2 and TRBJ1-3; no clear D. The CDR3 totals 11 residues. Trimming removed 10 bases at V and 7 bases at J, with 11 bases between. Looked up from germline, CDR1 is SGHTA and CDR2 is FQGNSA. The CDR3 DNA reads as TGTGCCACTACGGGCATGAACACCATATATTTT. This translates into CATTGMNTIYF. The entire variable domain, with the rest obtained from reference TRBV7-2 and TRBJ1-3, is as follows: GAGVSQSPSNKVTEKGKDVELRCDPISGHTALYWYRQSLGQGLEFLIYFQGNSAPDKSGLPSDRFSAERTGGSVSTLTIQRTQQEDSAVYLCATTGMNTIYFGEGSWLTVV.

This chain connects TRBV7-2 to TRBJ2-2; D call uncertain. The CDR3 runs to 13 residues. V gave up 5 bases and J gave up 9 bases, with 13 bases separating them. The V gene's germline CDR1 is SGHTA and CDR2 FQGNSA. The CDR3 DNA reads TGTGCCAGCAGCCCCCCTAACCTACGGGAGCTGTTTTTT. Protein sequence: CASSPPNLRELFF. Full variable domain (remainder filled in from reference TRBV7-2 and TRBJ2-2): GAGVSQSPSNKVTEKGKDVELRCDPISGHTALYWYRQSLGQGLEFLIYFQGNSAPDKSGLPSDRFSAERTGGSVSTLTIQRTQQEDSAVYLCASSPPNLRELFFGEGSRLTVL.

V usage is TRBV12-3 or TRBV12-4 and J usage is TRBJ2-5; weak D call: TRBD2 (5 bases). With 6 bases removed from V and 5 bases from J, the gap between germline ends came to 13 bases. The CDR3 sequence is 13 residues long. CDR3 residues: CASSELDLETQYF. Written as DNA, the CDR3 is TGTGCCAGCAGCGAACTAGACTTGGAGACCCAGTACTTC.

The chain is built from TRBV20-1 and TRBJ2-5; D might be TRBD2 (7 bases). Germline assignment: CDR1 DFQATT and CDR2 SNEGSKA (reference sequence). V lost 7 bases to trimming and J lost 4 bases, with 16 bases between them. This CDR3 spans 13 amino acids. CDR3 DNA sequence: TGCAGTGAGGGGGGGCGCGTTGGAGAGACCCAGTACTTC. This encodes CSEGGRVGETQYF.

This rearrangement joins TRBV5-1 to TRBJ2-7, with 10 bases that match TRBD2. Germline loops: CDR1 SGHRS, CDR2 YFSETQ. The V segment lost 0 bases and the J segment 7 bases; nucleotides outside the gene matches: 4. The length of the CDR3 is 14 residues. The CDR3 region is CASSLGTSGREQYF. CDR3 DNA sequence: TGCGCCAGCAGCTTGGGGACTAGCGGCCGGGAGCAGTACTTC.

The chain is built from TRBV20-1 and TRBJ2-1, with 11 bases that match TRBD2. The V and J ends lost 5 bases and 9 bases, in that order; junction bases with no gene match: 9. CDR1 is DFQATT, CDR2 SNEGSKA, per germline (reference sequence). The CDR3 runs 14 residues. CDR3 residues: CSAQRSSGRSEQFF. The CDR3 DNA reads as TGCAGTGCTCAGAGGTCTAGCGGGAGGAGTGAGCAGTTCTTC.

Written as DNA, the CDR3 is TGTGCCAGCAGCTTGGCACAGGGGGGCAATGAGCAGTTCTTC. It yields the protein CASSLAQGGNEQFF. The chain carries TRBV5-5 and TRBJ2-1; 8 nucleotides align to TRBD1. Germline V gene data show CDR1 as SGHKS and CDR2 as YYEKEE (reference sequence). The CDR3 runs 14 residues. Trimming removed 0 bases from V and 6 bases from J; junction bases left unmatched: 2.

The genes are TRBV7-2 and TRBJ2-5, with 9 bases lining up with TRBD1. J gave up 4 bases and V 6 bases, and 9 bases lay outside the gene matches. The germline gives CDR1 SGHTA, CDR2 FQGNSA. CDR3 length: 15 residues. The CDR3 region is CASSSDRGRPETQYF. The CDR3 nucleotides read TGTGCCAGCAGTTCGGACAGGGGACGACCAGAGACCCAGTACTTC.

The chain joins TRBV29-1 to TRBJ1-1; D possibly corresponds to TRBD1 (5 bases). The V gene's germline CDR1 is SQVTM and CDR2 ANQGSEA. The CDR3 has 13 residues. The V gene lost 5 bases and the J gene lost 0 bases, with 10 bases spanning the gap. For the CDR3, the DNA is TGCAGCGTTACAGCGACAGTGAACACTGAAGCTTTCTTT. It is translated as CSVTATVNTEAFF.